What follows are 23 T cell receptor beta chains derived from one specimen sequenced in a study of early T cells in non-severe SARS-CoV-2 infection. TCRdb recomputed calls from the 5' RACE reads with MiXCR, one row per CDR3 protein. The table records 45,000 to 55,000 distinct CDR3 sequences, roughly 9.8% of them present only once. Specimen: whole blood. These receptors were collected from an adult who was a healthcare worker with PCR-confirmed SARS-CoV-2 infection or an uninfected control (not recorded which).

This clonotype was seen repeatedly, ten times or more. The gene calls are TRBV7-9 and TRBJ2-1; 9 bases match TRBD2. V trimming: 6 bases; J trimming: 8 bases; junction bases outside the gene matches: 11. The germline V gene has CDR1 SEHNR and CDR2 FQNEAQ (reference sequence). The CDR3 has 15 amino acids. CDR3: CASRPYLAGTDEQFF. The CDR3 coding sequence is TGTGCCAGCAGGCCGTACCTAGCGGGAACGGATGAGCAGTTCTTC.

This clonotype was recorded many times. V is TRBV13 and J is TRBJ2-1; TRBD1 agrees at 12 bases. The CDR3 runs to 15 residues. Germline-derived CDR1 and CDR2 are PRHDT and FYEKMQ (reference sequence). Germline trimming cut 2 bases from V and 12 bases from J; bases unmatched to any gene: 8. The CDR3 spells CASSLLGQGAKGQFF. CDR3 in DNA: TGTGCCAGCAGCTTACTGGGACAGGGGGCAAAGGGGCAGTTCTTC.

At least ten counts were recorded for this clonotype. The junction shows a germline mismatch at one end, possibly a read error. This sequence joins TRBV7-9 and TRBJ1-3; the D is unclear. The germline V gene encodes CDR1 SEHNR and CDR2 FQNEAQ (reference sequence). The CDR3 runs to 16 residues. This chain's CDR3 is CASSSRGSASENTIYF. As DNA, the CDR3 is TGTGCCAGCAGCTCCCGCGGGTCGGCCTCTGAAAACACCATATATTTT.

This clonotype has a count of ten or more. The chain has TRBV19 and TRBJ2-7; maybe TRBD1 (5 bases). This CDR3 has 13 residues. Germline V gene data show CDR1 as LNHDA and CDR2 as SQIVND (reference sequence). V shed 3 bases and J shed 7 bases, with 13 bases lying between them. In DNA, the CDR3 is TGTGCCAGTAGTATGGGGCGGACCTCGGAGCAGTACTTC. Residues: CASSMGRTSEQYF.

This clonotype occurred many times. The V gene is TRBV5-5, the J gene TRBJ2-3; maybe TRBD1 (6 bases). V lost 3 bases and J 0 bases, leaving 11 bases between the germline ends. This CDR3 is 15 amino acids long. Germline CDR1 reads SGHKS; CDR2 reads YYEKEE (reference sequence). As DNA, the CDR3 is TGTGCCAGCAGCTGGTTGGGGGCCAGCACAGATACGCAGTATTTT. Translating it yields CASSWLGASTDTQYF.

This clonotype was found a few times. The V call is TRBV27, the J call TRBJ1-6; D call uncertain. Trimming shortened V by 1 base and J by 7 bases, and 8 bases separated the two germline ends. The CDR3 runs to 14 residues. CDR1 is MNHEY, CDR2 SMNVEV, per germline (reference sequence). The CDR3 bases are TGTGCCAGCAGTTTATTTTACGCGAATTCACCCCTCCACTTT. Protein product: CASSLFYANSPLHF.

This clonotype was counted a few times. CDR3 loop: CASSQDLADTYNEQFF. The CDR3 DNA is TGTGCCAGCAGCCAAGATCTAGCGGACACCTACAATGAGCAGTTCTTC. The gene calls are TRBV3-1 and TRBJ2-1; TRBD2 matches 7 bases. The V and J ends lost 0 bases and 2 bases, in that order; junction bases with no gene match: 4. The CDR3 is 16 amino acids. The germline V gene encodes CDR1 LGHDT and CDR2 YNNKEL (reference sequence).

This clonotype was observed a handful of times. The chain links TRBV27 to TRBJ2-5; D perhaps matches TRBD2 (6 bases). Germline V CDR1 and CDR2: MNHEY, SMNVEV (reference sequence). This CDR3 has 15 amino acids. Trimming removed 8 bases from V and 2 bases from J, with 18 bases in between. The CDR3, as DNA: TGTGCCAGCCGAAGACAGCCGGGACTTCAAGAGACCCAGTACTTC. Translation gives CASRRQPGLQETQYF.

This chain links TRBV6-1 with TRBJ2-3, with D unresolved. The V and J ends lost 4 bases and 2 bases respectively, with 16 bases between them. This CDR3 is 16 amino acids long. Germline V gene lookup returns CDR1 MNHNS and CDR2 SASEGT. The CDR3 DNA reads TGTGCCAGCAGTGCCAGCCCCCTAGAACCCACAGATACGCAGTATTTT. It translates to CASSASPLEPTDTQYF.

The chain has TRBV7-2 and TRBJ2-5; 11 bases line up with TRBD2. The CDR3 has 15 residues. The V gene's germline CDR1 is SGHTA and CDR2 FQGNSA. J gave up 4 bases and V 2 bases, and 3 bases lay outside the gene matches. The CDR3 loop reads CASSLSLAGGETQYF. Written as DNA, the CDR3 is TGTGCCAGCAGCTTAAGTCTAGCGGGAGGAGAGACCCAGTACTTC.

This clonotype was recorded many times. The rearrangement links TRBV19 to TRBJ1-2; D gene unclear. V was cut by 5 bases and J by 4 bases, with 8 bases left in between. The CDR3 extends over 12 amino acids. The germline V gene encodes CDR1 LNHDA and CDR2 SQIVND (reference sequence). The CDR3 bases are TGTGCCAGTAGTCCCCCGGGCTATGGCTACACCTTC. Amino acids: CASSPPGYGYTF.

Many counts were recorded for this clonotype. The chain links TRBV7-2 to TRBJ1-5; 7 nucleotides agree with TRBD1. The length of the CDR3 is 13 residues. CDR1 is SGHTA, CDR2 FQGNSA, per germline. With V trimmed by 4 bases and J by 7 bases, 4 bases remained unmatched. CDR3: CASSSHRGQPQHF. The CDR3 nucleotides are TGTGCCAGCAGCTCTCACAGGGGACAGCCCCAGCATTTT.

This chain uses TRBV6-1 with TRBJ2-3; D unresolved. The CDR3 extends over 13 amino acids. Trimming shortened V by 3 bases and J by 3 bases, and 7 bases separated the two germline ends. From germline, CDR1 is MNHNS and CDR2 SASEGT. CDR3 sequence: CASSDRFTDTQYF. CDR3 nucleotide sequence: TGTGCCAGCAGTGATCGATTTACAGATACGCAGTATTTT.

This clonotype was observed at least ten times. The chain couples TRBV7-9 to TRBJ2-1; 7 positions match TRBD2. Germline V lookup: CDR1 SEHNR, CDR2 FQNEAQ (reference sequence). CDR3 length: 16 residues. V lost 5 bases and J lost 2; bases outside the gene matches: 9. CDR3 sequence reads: CASSQRSGTTYNEQFF. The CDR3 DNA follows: TGTGCCAGCAGCCAGAGGAGCGGGACTACCTACAATGAGCAGTTCTTC.

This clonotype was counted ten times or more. The CDR3 region has the DNA TGTGCCATCCGCGGAAACACCTACGAGCAGTACTTC. Its protein is CAIRGNTYEQYF. The chain couples TRBV10-3 to TRBJ2-7, with D unresolved. This CDR3 has 12 amino acids. The V gene's germline CDR1 is ENHRY and CDR2 SYGVKD. The ends were cut back, 8 bases at V and 2 bases at J, with 10 bases in the middle.

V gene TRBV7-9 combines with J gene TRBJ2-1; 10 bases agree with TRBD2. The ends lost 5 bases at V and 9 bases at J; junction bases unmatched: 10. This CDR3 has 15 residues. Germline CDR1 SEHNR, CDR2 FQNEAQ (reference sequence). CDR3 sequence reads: CASSARTSGNIEQFF. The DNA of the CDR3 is TGTGCCAGCAGCGCGCGGACTAGCGGAAATATTGAGCAGTTCTTC.

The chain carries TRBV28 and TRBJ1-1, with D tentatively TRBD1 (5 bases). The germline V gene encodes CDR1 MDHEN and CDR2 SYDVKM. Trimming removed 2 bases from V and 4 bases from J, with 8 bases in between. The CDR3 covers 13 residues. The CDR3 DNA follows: TGTGCCAGCAGTTTACTGGGGCTCACTGAAGCTTTCTTT. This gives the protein CASSLLGLTEAFF.

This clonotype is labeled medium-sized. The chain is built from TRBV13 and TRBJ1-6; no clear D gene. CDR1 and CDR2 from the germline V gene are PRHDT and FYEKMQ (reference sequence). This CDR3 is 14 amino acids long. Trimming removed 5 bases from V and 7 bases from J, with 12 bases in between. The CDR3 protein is CASSRMDPNSPLHF. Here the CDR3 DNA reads TGTGCCAGCAGCAGAATGGATCCCAATTCACCCCTCCACTTT.

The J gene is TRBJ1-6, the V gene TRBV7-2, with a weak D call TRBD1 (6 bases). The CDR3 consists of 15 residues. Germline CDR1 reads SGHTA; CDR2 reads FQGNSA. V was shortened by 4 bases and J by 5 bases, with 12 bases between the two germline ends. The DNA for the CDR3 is TGTGCCAGCAGCTCCGGGACACCCAATAATTCACCCCTCCACTTT. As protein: CASSSGTPNNSPLHF.

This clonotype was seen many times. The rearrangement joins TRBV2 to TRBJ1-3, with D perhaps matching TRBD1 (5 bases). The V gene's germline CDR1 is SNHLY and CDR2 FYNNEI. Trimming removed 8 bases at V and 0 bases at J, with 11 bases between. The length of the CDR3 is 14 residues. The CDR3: CASFGQGSGNTIYF. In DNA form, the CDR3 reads TGTGCCAGCTTCGGTCAGGGCTCTGGAAACACCATATATTTT.

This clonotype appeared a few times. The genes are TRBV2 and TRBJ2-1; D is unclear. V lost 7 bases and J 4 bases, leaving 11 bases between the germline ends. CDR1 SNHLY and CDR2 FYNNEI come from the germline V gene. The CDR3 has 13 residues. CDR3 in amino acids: CASMPRAYNEQFF. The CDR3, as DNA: TGTGCCAGCATGCCCCGGGCTTACAATGAGCAGTTCTTC.

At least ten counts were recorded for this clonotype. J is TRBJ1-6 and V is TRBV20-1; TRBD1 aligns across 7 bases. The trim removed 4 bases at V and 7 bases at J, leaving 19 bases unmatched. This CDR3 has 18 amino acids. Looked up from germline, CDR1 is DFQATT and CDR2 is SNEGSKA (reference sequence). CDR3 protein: CSATPPGGGDSTNSPLHF. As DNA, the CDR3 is TGCAGTGCTACCCCCCCAGGAGGAGGGGACAGCACCAATTCACCCCTCCACTTT.

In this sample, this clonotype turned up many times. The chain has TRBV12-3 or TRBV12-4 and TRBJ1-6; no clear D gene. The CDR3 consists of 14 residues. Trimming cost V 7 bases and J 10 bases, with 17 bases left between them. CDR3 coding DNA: TGTGCCAGCACTCTTTCAGGAGATGGCTCACCCCTCCACTTT. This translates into CASTLSGDGSPLHF.